This T cell receptor beta chain was sequenced in a study of blood T cell repertoires in COVID-19. Authors' data handling: From reference gene primer amplification, estimates of nucleated cell counts were derived. Profiling relied on immunoSEQ multiplex PCR, and the TCRdb table lists in-frame clones only, not all of them. The D gene and trimming were derived from the DNA, and the V and J assignments and clone size from that table. The repertoire holds some 33,000 clones, with approximately 85% as singletons. V lost 1 base to trimming and J lost 9 bases, with 13 bases between them. The CDR3 covers 14 residues. Germline V gives CDR1 SGHTA, CDR2 FQGNSA.

Sequencing used peripheral blood. This TCR was sampled from a man aged 55 to 70 with active COVID-19. The chain has TRBV7-2 and TRBJ2-1; a possible D gene is TRBD2 (6 bases). This CDR3 is CASSLVWAGTEQFF. The CDR3 coding sequence is TGTGCCAGCAGCTTAGTTTGGGCGGGAACTGAGCAGTTCTTC.